The rows below give T cell receptor beta chains drawn from one sample of a study of CD8 T cells in Susac syndrome. In TCRdb, the immunoSEQ multiplex PCR reads were re-called with MiXCR into one record per CDR3 protein. The table has approximately 120,000 distinct CDR3 sequences, under 95% seen once. Specimen: CD8+ T cells from PBMCs. These receptors all stem from a human donor with multiple sclerosis. Each CDR3 is given with its conserved first and last residue. The D gene is left open where the match is weak. Clone size is not always given. Where it is, it says once, few, many or a class for expanded clones.

D	V	size	J	DNA	CDR3
NA	TRBV10-2	NA	TRBJ1-5	TGCGCCAGCAGTGATCCGGGACTGGGCGGTCAGCCCCAGCATTTT	CASSDPGLGGQPQHF
TRBD2	TRBV29-1	NA	TRBJ2-1	TGCAGCGTTGGGGAGGGAGACAATGAGCAGTTCTTC	CSVGEGDNEQFF
TRBD2	TRBV3-1	NA	TRBJ2-7	TGTGCCAGCAGCCAACCAAGGACTAGCGGGACAACCCACGAGCAGTACTTC	CASSQPRTSGTTHEQYF
TRBD1	TRBV29-1	NA	TRBJ2-7	TGCAGCGTTGAAACCGGGACAGGGGATCAGTACTTC	CSVETGTGDQYF
NA	TRBV20-1	NA	TRBJ2-7	TGCAGTGCTAGAGATGCCCAGGGTTTCACCTACGAGCAGTACTTC	CSARDAQGFTYEQYF
NA	TRBV6-2/TRBV6-3	NA	TRBJ2-7	TGTGCCAGCAGCCAAAACAGAGGCTACGAGCAGTACTTC	CASSQNRGYEQYF
NA	TRBV19	NA	TRBJ2-7	TGTGCCAGTAGGGACAGGGAGGGGATGGCCTACGAGCAGTACTTC	CASRDREGMAYEQYF
TRBD2	TRBV28	NA	TRBJ2-6	TGTGCCAGCAGTTTGGGGACTAGCGGCTCTGGGGCCAACGTCCTGACTTTC	CASSLGTSGSGANVLTF
TRBD1	TRBV11-2	few	TRBJ2-7	TGTGCCAGCAGCTTAGGGACAGGCTACGAGCAGTACTTC	CASSLGTGYEQYF
TRBD1	TRBV28	NA	TRBJ1-2	TGTGCCAGCAGCCCCGGGACAGGACTTTATGGCTACACCTTC	CASSPGTGLYGYTF
NA	TRBV5-6	few	TRBJ2-1	TGTGCCAGCAGCGACGGACAGACCTCCTACAATGAGCAGTTCTTC	CASSDGQTSYNEQFF
NA	TRBV3-1	once	TRBJ2-1	TGTGCCAGCAGCCCGGACTCGGCCCTGTTGGTCTACAATGAGCAGTTCTTC	CASSPDSALLVYNEQFF
NA	TRBV5-1	NA	TRBJ2-7	TGCGCCAGCAGCTTCCCTGGGGGGTTTGGATACGAGCAGTACTTC	CASSFPGGFGYEQYF
NA	TRBV15	NA	TRBJ2-7	TGTGCCACGGGACATATTGGGGGCTACGAGCAGTACTTC	CATGHIGGYEQYF
TRBD2	TRBV3-1	NA	TRBJ2-4	TGTGCCAGCAGCCAATGGAGTGACCGGGACTACCTAAACATTCAGTACTTC	CASSQWSDRDYLNIQYF
TRBD2	TRBV29-1	NA	TRBJ2-1	TGCAGCGTCTTCGGACTAGCGACAGGCAATGAGCAGTTCTTC	CSVFGLATGNEQFF
TRBD1	TRBV29-1	few	TRBJ2-1	TGCAGCGTTGAGGGGACAGGGATAAATGAGCAGTTCTTC	CSVEGTGINEQFF
NA	TRBV28	NA	TRBJ1-4	TGTGCCACCTGCAGGGTGGGCTCCAAACTGTTTTTT	CATCRVGSKLFF
TRBD2	TRBV15	once	TRBJ2-5	TGTGCCACCAGCAGCCCGCTAGCGGGGACTTGGGAGACCCAGTACTTC	CATSSPLAGTWETQYF
NA	TRBV3-1	NA	TRBJ2-1	TGTGCCAGCAGCCAAGCCTCCGTGGGAGATGAGCAGTTCTTC	CASSQASVGDEQFF
NA	TRBV3-1	once	TRBJ2-2	TGTGCCAGCAGACGCAAGGGGGAGCTGTTTTTT	CASRRKGELFF
NA	TRBV15	NA	TRBJ2-5	TGTGCCACCAGCAGACCGGAGCAAGAGACCCAGTACTTC	CATSRPEQETQYF
NA	TRBV6-2/TRBV6-3	NA	TRBJ1-5	TGTGCCAGCCTTGCCCCGGGACAGCCCCAGCATTTT	CASLAPGQPQHF
NA	TRBV7-8	NA	TRBJ2-7	TGTGCCAGCAGCTTCAGGAGCAGAACCTCCTACGAGCAGTACTTC	CASSFRSRTSYEQYF
NA	TRBV27	NA	TRBJ1-5	TGTGCCAGCGGGGCCACCAATCAGCCCCAGCATTTT	CASGATNQPQHF
NA	TRBV20-1	NA	TRBJ2-3	TGCAGTGCTAGAGATCTTGGTATGGGGATGGATACGCAGTATTTT	CSARDLGMGMDTQYF
NA	TRBV29-1	NA	TRBJ2-1	TGCAGCGTTGAGAAGGGGGGGATGGCTTCTGATGAGCAGTTCTTC	CSVEKGGMASDEQFF
NA	TRBV5-6	NA	TRBJ1-1	TGTGCCAGCAGCTTGCGGGAGCACACTGAAGCTTTCTTT	CASSLREHTEAFF
TRBD1	TRBV25-1	NA	TRBJ2-7	TGTGCCAGCAGACAGGGGGTTTCCGAGCAGTACTTC	CASRQGVSEQYF
TRBD1	TRBV12-5	NA	TRBJ1-2	TGTGCTAGTGGCATAGGGGACAGCATAGGATATGGCTACACCTTC	CASGIGDSIGYGYTF
TRBD1	TRBV29-1	NA	TRBJ2-1	TGCAGCGTTGAAGATCCCCTCCGACAGGGGGCCTACAATGAGCAGTTCTTC	CSVEDPLRQGAYNEQFF
NA	TRBV5-6	NA	TRBJ2-7	TGTGCCAGCAGCAACGACAGCGGCGAGCAGTACTTC	CASSNDSGEQYF
NA	TRBV30	NA	TRBJ2-1	TGTGCCTGGAGTGAGAAGGGGAAGAAGGCTGAGCAGTTCTTC	CAWSEKGKKAEQFF
NA	TRBV11-3	NA	TRBJ2-7	TGTGCCAGCAGCTCAGACCCCTACGAGCAGTACTTC	CASSSDPYEQYF
NA	TRBV28	once	TRBJ2-1	TGTGCCAGCAGTCCCCAGGGATTCGCCTACAATGAGCAGTTCTTC	CASSPQGFAYNEQFF
NA	TRBV7-6	NA	TRBJ2-2	TGTGCCAGCAGCTTAGGCAGTACCCCGAACACCGGGGAGCTGTTTTTT	CASSLGSTPNTGELFF
NA	TRBV28	NA	TRBJ2-6	TGTGCCAGCAGTTTAGGGTTCTCTGGTGCCAACGTCCTGACTTTC	CASSLGFSGANVLTF
NA	TRBV27	NA	TRBJ1-1	TGTGCCAGCAGTTTTGTCAGGAACACTGAAGCTTTCTTT	CASSFVRNTEAFF
NA	TRBV25-1	NA	TRBJ2-4	TGTGCCAGCAGGGACAGCGGAAACATTCAGTACTTC	CASRDSGNIQYF
NA	TRBV2	NA	TRBJ2-7	TGTGCCAGCAGTGACCAAGCAAAAAGGGCCTACGAGCAGTACTTC	CASSDQAKRAYEQYF
NA	TRBV5-6	NA	TRBJ1-1	TGTGCCAGTAGCTTGGAGACAGCCATGAACACTGAAGCTTTCTTT	CASSLETAMNTEAFF
NA	TRBV7-9	NA	TRBJ1-1	TGTGCCAGCAGCACACCGGGAATGAACACTGAAGCTTTCTTT	CASSTPGMNTEAFF
TRBD2	TRBV7-3	NA	TRBJ2-3	TGTGCCAGCAGCTGGGGGGGGGTCACAGATACGCAGTATTTT	CASSWGGVTDTQYF
NA	TRBV28	once	TRBJ2-1	TGTGCCAGCAACGAAGGGGTCTTTGATGAGCAGTTCTTC	CASNEGVFDEQFF
NA	TRBV7-9	NA	TRBJ2-5	TGTGCCAGCAGCTTCGTCCCTTTGGAGACCCAGTACTTC	CASSFVPLETQYF
NA	TRBV28	NA	TRBJ2-3	TGTGCCAGCAGTGAACTCCGGGACAGCACAGATACGCAGTATTTT	CASSELRDSTDTQYF
NA	TRBV18	NA	TRBJ1-5	TGTGCCAGCTCACCACCGGATCAGCCCCAGCATTTT	CASSPPDQPQHF
NA	TRBV28	NA	TRBJ1-2	TGTGTCGGATGGGCGCGGACGGGGACCAAGGCACGGGGCTACACCTTC	CVGWARTGTKARGYTF
TRBD1	TRBV3-1	NA	TRBJ2-7	TGTGCCAGCACCACATCCACAGGGGGCACCACCTACGAGCAGTACTTC	CASTTSTGGTTYEQYF
NA	TRBV5-1	once	TRBJ2-1	TGCGCCAGCAGCTTGGGCCAGGGTACTTACAATGAGCAGTTCTTC	CASSLGQGTYNEQFF
NA	TRBV6-5	NA	TRBJ1-5	TGTGCCAGCAGCCTACGCAGGGGCAATCAGCCCCAGCATTTT	CASSLRRGNQPQHF
NA	TRBV5-1	NA	TRBJ1-1	TGCGCCAGCAGCCTCAGGTTGAACACTGAAGCTTTCTTT	CASSLRLNTEAFF
NA	TRBV2	once	TRBJ2-5	TGTGCCAGCAGTGAACCGGCGGGAATGAGGGAGACCCAGTACTTC	CASSEPAGMRETQYF
TRBD1	TRBV13	NA	TRBJ2-7	TGTGCCAGCAGCACAGGGGGTAGCTCCTACGAGCAGTACTTC	CASSTGGSSYEQYF
NA	TRBV27	NA	TRBJ2-4	TGTGCCAGCAGTTTGTCTGGGGGCATTCAGTACTTC	CASSLSGGIQYF
TRBD1	TRBV27	NA	TRBJ2-7	TGTGCCAGCTCAACCCGGGACAGGGGTGGCGAGCAGTACTTC	CASSTRDRGGEQYF
NA	TRBV24-1	NA	TRBJ2-1	TGTGCCACCAGTGCGGCGGATACTGAGCAGTTCTTC	CATSAADTEQFF
NA	TRBV12-3/TRBV12-4	NA	TRBJ2-5	TGTGCCAGCAGTTCGGAGTCGGAGACCCAGTACTTC	CASSSESETQYF
NA	TRBV24-1	NA	TRBJ2-6	TGTGCCACCAGTGACCCACCCCGGGCCGGGGCCAACGTCCTGACTTTC	CATSDPPRAGANVLTF
NA	TRBV12-3/TRBV12-4	NA	TRBJ1-5	TGTGCCAGCTCCGAGGGGAGTCAGCCCCAGCATTTT	CASSEGSQPQHF